This T cell receptor beta chain was profiled in a study of T cell responses to AZD1222 COVID-19 vaccine. Overall study: Second-dose intervals near 4 or 12 weeks were combined. Findings and caveats of the study: At baseline, seropositivity was found in only a handful of AZD1222 recipients.

Sequenced by immunoSEQ multiplex PCR; TCRdb stores in-frame clones only, minus some. The data show 77,000 or so clones, more than 70% seen once. In germline, CDR1 is MDHEN, CDR2 SYDVKM. V was trimmed by 7 bases and J by 1 base, leaving 4 bases between them. The CDR3 has 11 amino acids. In regard to this clone: What it binds is not known.

This TCR was sampled from an adult in good health. The gene calls are TRBV28 and TRBJ1-1; no reliable D call. Here the sequenced sample was peripheral blood, taken on day 0 of AZD1222 vaccination. CDR3 amino acids: CASKGNTEAFF. In DNA, the CDR3 is TGTGCCAGCAAGGGGAACACTGAAGCTTTCTTT. The full variable domain, in which reference TRBV28 and TRBJ1-1 provide the parts outside the CDR3, is DVKVTQSSRYLVKRTGEKVFLECVQDMDHENMFWYRQDPGLGLRLIYFSYDVKMKEKGDIPEGYSVSREKKERFSLILESASTNQTSMYLCASKGNTEAFFGQGTRLTVV.